Below, 17 T cell receptor beta chains from the same sample are listed, as sequenced in a study of OX40 agonist ivuxolimab in advanced cancers. TCRdb's table, derived via immunoSEQ multiplex PCR, lists solely in-frame clones and lacks some. The sample lists 70,000 or so clones, approximately 90% occurring once. The specimen comprised CD4+ or CD8+ T cells sorted from blood, sampled in a trial of the OX40 agonist ivuxolimab. The receptors stem from an adult with an advanced solid tumor such as melanoma, head and neck, liver or kidney cancer.

V is TRBV7-6 and J is TRBJ2-1; D remains unclear. Germline V lookup: CDR1 SGHVS, CDR2 FNYEAQ. The CDR3 is 14 residues long. Trimming took 5 bases from V and 0 from J, leaving 8 bases between them. The CDR3 region is CASSPPSSYNEQFF. The CDR3 coding sequence is TGTGCCAGCAGCCCTCCCAGCTCCTACAATGAGCAGTTCTTC. Variable domain in full (rest from reference TRBV7-6 and TRBJ2-1): GAGVSQSPRYKVTKRGQDVALRCDPISGHVSLYWYRQALGQGPEFLTYFNYEAQQDKSGLPNDRFSAERPEGSISTLTIQRTEQRDSAMYRCASSPPSSYNEQFFGPGTRLTVL.

Turning to this clone: One junction end does not reproduce the germline sequence, and a read error may be involved. V is TRBV4-3 and J is TRBJ1-6; D is possibly TRBD1 (5 bases). CDR3 length equals 14 residues. The germline gives CDR1 LGHNA, CDR2 YSLEER. CDR3 DNA sequence: TGCGCCAGCAGCCAAGATTCGTCGAGGGAAGGGACCCTTTTT. Protein sequence: CASSQDSSREGTLF.

The chain employs TRBV10-1 and TRBJ2-7; maybe TRBD2 (5 bases). Germline assignment: CDR1 WNHNN and CDR2 SYGVQD (reference sequence). The ends were cut back, 8 bases at V and 2 bases at J, with 13 bases in the middle. The CDR3 extends over 13 amino acids. CDR3 sequence: CASQGGVPYEQYF. In DNA form, the CDR3 reads TGCGCCAGCCAAGGAGGTGTCCCCTACGAGCAGTACTTC.

The rearrangement uses TRBV30 and TRBJ2-5; 7 positions agree with TRBD2. The CDR3 length is 15 residues. With V trimmed by 0 bases and J by 5 bases, 9 bases remained unmatched. Germline CDR1 GTSNPN, CDR2 SVGIG (reference sequence). The CDR3 DNA is TGTGCCTGGAGTGTACGGGGGGACGGCCGGGAGACCCAGTACTTC. Its protein is CAWSVRGDGRETQYF.

The rearrangement joins TRBV10-2 to TRBJ2-5; no definite D call. CDR1 WSHSY and CDR2 SAAADI come from the germline V gene. This CDR3 contains 15 residues. V was shortened by 0 bases and J by 5 bases, with 13 bases between the two germline ends. The CDR3 reads CASSESEAPRETQYF. As DNA, the CDR3 is TGCGCCAGCAGTGAGTCAGAGGCCCCTCGCGAGACCCAGTACTTC.

The chain employs TRBV4-3 and TRBJ2-1; 9 bases agree with TRBD1. The CDR3 is 17 amino acids. The trim removed 3 bases at V and 0 bases at J, leaving 6 bases unmatched. The V gene's germline CDR1 is LGHNA and CDR2 YSLEER. The CDR3 loop reads CASSQDHRGLSYNEQFF. CDR3 DNA sequence: TGCGCCAGCAGCCAGGACCACAGGGGGCTCTCCTACAATGAGCAGTTCTTC.

The CDR3 bases are TGTGCCAGCAGATACCGGACTAGCGGGGGCAGTAGTCCTTACAATGAGCAGTTCTTC. It encodes CASRYRTSGGSSPYNEQFF. The chain couples TRBV7-9 to TRBJ2-1; TRBD2 aligns across 13 bases. Germline CDR1 is SEHNR and CDR2 is FQNEAQ (reference sequence). The CDR3 is 19 residues long. J was trimmed by 4 bases and V by 6 bases; bases with no gene match: 15.

The chain couples TRBV19 to TRBJ2-7; D gene uncertain. CDR1 is LNHDA and CDR2 is SQIVND in the germline V gene (reference sequence). This CDR3 contains 13 residues. V was shortened by 2 bases and J by 1 base, with 6 bases between the two germline ends. The CDR3 protein is CASSITDSYEQYF. In DNA form, the CDR3 reads TGTGCCAGTAGTATAACCGATTCCTACGAGCAGTACTTC. Combining the CDR3 with reference TRBV19 and TRBJ2-7 gives the whole variable domain DGGITQSPKYLFRKEGQNVTLSCEQNLNHDAMYWYRQDPGQGLRLIYYSQIVNDFQKGDIAEGYSVSREKKESFPLTVTSAQKNPTAFYLCASSITDSYEQYFGPGTRLTVT.

The chain is built from TRBV7-9 and TRBJ2-3, with TRBD2 as a possible D gene (5 bases). This CDR3 is built from 12 residues. The germline V gene encodes CDR1 SEHNR and CDR2 FQNEAQ (reference sequence). Trimming cost V 7 bases and J 6 bases, with 11 bases left between them. As DNA, the CDR3 is TGTGCCAGCACCCCTCCGGGGGATACGCAGTATTTT. Protein product: CASTPPGDTQYF.

A single count supports this clone. This sequence joins TRBV5-5 and TRBJ1-5; TRBD1 might be the D (5 bases). Germline V gene sequence: CDR1 SGHKS, CDR2 YYEKEE (reference sequence). The CDR3 loop spans 15 amino acids. V lost 1 base and J 3 bases, leaving 11 bases between the germline ends. The CDR3 region has the DNA TGTGCCAGCAGCTTGCACCAGGGTCCCAATCAGCCCCAGCATTTT. This sequence encodes CASSLHQGPNQPQHF.

The chain recombines TRBV29-1 with TRBJ2-7; D unclear. Looked up from germline, CDR1 is SQVTM and CDR2 is ANQGSEA. This CDR3 region has 13 residues. V gave up 5 bases and J gave up 3 bases, with 14 bases separating them. The CDR3 region is CSVSIATDYEQYF. CDR3 nucleotides: TGCAGCGTTTCCATCGCTACAGACTACGAGCAGTACTTC.

This clone was detected only a few times. The junction departs from germline at one end; a sequencing error may be responsible. The chain carries TRBV9 and TRBJ2-7; D might be TRBD1 or TRBD2, each matching 5 bases. The germline V gene has CDR1 SGDLS and CDR2 YYNGEE. CDR3 length: 15 residues. In DNA form, the CDR3 reads TGTGCCAGCAGCGGGGTAGGGGAGCCCTCCTCCGAGCAGTACTTC. Encoded protein: CASSGVGEPSSEQYF.

CDR3 sequence: CASSYHWTENNEKLFF. CDR3 nucleotides: TGTGCCAGCAGTTACCATTGGACAGAAAATAATGAAAAACTGTTTTTT. The rearrangement links TRBV6-6 to TRBJ1-4, with D perhaps matching TRBD1 (6 bases). V shed 2 bases and J shed 4 bases, with 14 bases lying between them. Per germline, CDR1 MNHNY and CDR2 SVGAGI (reference sequence). This CDR3 region has 16 residues.

The CDR3 region is CASSSQGYSPLHF. DNA of the CDR3: TGTGCCAGCAGTTCACAGGGATATTCACCCCTCCACTTT. This chain uses TRBV6-6 with TRBJ1-6; tentative D call: TRBD1 (6 bases). The CDR3 contains 13 residues. V lost 4 bases and J 8 bases, leaving 9 bases between the germline ends. Germline CDR1 reads MNHNY; CDR2 reads SVGAGI (reference sequence).

The chain is built from TRBV10-2 and TRBJ1-2, with 8 bases aligning to TRBD1. The CDR3 spans 14 residues. The V gene's germline CDR1 is WSHSY and CDR2 SAAADI. With 6 bases clipped from V and 2 bases from J, the junction kept 5 bases outside the gene matches. In DNA, the CDR3 is TGCGCCAGCAGCCCCCAGGGGGCGAACTATGGCTACACCTTC. It is translated as CASSPQGANYGYTF.

The J gene is TRBJ1-1, the V gene TRBV7-3, with D possibly TRBD1 on 5 matching bases. CDR1 SGHTA and CDR2 FQGTGA come from the germline V gene. The CDR3 is 18 amino acids. V shed 2 bases and J shed 4 bases, with 23 bases lying between them. Here the CDR3 DNA reads TGTGCCAGCAGCTTATGGGGGAATTCGGGCAGTCTCAGCACTGAAGCTTTCTTT. It encodes CASSLWGNSGSLSTEAFF.

This chain uses TRBV4-1 with TRBJ2-3; D assignment may be TRBD1 or TRBD2 (5 bases each). The CDR3 covers 15 residues. Trimming took 4 bases from V and 5 from J, leaving 16 bases between them. Germline CDR1 MGHRA, CDR2 YSYEKL. Written as DNA, the CDR3 is TGCGCCAGCAGCCCCCTCATGGGACGGCTAGATACGCAGTATTTT. Protein product: CASSPLMGRLDTQYF.